This T cell receptor beta chain was obtained from a study of blood T cell repertoires in COVID-19. Study-level background: Samples came from the United States, Italy and Spain, spanning acute and convalescent COVID-19.

Assay used: immunoSEQ multiplex PCR; TCRdb lists only in-frame clones, some missing. This table holds 300,000 or so clones, 87% found once. Trimming left V 5 bases short and J 8 bases short, with 15 bases between. Germline V CDR1 and CDR2: MNHEY, SVGAGI. The CDR3 contains 14 residues. This chain uses TRBV6-5 with TRBJ1-4, with no clear D. The receptor comes from a woman in her 40s who had recovered from COVID-19. Sequenced material: peripheral blood. For the CDR3, the DNA is TGTGCCAGCAGTACCGGGTCGCGGAAGGAAAAACTGTTTTTT. Amino acid sequence: CASSTGSRKEKLFF.